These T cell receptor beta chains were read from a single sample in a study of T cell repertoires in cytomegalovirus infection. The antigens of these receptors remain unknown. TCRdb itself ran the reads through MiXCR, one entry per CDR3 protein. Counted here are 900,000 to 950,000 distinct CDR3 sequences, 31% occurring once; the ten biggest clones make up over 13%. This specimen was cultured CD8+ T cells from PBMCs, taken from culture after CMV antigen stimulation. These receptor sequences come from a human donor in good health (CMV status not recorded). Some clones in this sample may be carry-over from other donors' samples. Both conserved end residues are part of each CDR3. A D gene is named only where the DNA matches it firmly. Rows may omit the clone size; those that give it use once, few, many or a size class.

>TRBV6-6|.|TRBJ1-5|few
TGTGCCAGCATGAGAGATGTAGGACAGAATCAGCCCCAGCATTTT
CASMRDVGQNQPQHF
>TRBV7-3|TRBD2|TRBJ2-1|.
TGTGCCAGCAGCTCCCACTGGGCTAGCGGGGGGCCCATAAATAAAGATGAGCAGTTCTTC
CASSSHWASGGPINKDEQFF
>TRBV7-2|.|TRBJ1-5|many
TGTGCCAGCAGCTTAAGTCCAGGATACCAGCCCCAGCATTTT
CASSLSPGYQPQHF
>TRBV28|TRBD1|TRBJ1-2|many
TGTGCCAGCAGTGATCGGGACAGGGGCAATAACTATGGCTACACCTTC
CASSDRDRGNNYGYTF
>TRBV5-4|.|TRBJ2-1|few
TGTGCCAGCAGCCTTAAGGGGAGACAAAGGGATGAGCAGTTCTTC
CASSLKGRQRDEQFF
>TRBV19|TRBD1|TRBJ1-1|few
TGTGCCAGTAGTCAAGGACAGGTCGTTGCGGCGAAAGCTTTCTTT
CASSQGQVVAAKAFF
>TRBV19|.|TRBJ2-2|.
TGTGCCAGTAGTATAGACAGGTATAACACCGGGGAGCTGTTTTTT
CASSIDRYNTGELFF
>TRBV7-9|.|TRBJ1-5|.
TGTGCCAGCGGAGATTCCGTTAGCAATCAGCCCCAGCATTTT
CASGDSVSNQPQHF
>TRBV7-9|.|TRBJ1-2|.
TGTGCCAGCAGCGACGGGGGCTATGGCTACACCTTC
CASSDGGYGYTF
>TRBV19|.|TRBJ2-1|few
TGTGCCAGTAGTATGGTTAACTTCAATGAGCAGTTCTTC
CASSMVNFNEQFF
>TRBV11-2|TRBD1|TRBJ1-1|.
TGTGCCAGCAGCTTGGTGGGACAGAGTTTTCCAAACACTGAAGCTTTCTTT
CASSLVGQSFPNTEAFF
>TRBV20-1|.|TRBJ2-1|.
TGCAGTGCGAGGGGGGCCTTCAATGAGCAGTTCTTC
CSARGAFNEQFF
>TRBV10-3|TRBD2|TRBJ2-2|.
TGTGCCATCAGTGAGGGGACTAGCACGCACACCGGGGAGCTGTTTTTT
CAISEGTSTHTGELFF
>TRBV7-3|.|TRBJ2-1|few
TGTGCCACCCGAGAGGGGGGGAGCAATGAGCAGTTCTTC
CATREGGSNEQFF
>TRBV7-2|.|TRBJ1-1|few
TGTGCCAGCAGCTCCTTCTCGGGGCAATCTGAAGCTTTCTTT
CASSSFSGQSEAFF
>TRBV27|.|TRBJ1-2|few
TGTGCCAGCAGCCCCCGCGGCCGAACTTCGTATGGCTACACCTTC
CASSPRGRTSYGYTF
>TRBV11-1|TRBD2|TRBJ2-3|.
TGTGCCAGCAGCTTATTAACTAGCGGGGGCCTACCCCGCACAGATACGCAGTATTTT
CASSLLTSGGLPRTDTQYF
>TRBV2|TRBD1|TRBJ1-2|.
TGTGCCAGCACGGGGACAGGGTGGCCCAACTATGGCTACACCTTC
CASTGTGWPNYGYTF
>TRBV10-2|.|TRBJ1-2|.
TGCGCCAGCAGTGAACCGTACCCGGAAGTTGATGGCTACACCTTC
CASSEPYPEVDGYTF
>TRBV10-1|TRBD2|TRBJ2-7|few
TGCGCCAGCACCCTGACTAGCGGCTACGAGCAGTACTTC
CASTLTSGYEQYF
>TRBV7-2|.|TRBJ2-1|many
TGTGCCGTGGGCACGAGCTCCTACAATGAGCAGTTCTTC
CAVGTSSYNEQFF
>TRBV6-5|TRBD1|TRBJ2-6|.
TGTGCCAGCAGTTTATACCGGGACAGTCGAGCCTCTGGGGCCAACGTCCTGACTTTC
CASSLYRDSRASGANVLTF
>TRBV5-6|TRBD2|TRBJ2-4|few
TGTGCCAGCAGCTTTCGACTAGCTCTGGCCAAAAACATTCAGTACTTC
CASSFRLALAKNIQYF
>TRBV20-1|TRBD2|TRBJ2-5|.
TGCAGTGCTAGAGAGGAGCGGGGGGCCCAAGAGACCCAGTACTTC
CSAREERGAQETQYF
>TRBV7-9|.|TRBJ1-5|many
TGTGCCAGCAGCTTTGCCGCCGATTGGGATAGCAATCAGCCCCAGCATTTT
CASSFAADWDSNQPQHF
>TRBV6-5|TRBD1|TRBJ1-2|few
TGTGCCAGCAGTTACTCCGGGACAGGAGACAGCTACACCTTC
CASSYSGTGDSYTF
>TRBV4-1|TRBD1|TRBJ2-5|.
TGCGCCAGCAGCCATTCACAGGGGCCAGAGACCCAGTACTTC
CASSHSQGPETQYF
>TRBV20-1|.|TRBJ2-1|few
TGCAGTGCCGAGTTTCAGGGTCCCAATGAGCAGTTCTTC
CSAEFQGPNEQFF
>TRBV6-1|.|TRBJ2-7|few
TGTGCCAGCAGTTATCAGTACGAGCAGTACTTC
CASSYQYEQYF
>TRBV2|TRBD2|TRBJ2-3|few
TGTGCCAGCAGTGAGATGGCGCTAGCGGGCACAGATACGCAGTATTTT
CASSEMALAGTDTQYF
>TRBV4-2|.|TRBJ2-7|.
TGTGCCAGCAGCCAAGAAGTAGGGTCCTACGAGCAGTACTTC
CASSQEVGSYEQYF
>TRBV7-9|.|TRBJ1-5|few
TGTGCCAGCAGCTTAGGTCGTGGGGATGAGGTATTACAGCCCCAGCATTTT
CASSLGRGDEVLQPQHF
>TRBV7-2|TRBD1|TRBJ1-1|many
TGTGCCAGCAGCCCCCAGACAGGGATGGTTGGAGCTTTCTTT
CASSPQTGMVGAFF
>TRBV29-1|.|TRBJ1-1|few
TGCAGCGTTCTGGGAGGGAGCACCACTGAAGCTTTCTTT
CSVLGGSTTEAFF
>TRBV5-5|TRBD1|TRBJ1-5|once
TGTGCCAGCAGCCGGGGACAGTTCGATCAGCCCCAGCATTTT
CASSRGQFDQPQHF
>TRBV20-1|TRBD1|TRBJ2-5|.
TGCAGTGCTAGAAGGGGACAGACGGTTTCCCAAGAGACCCAGTACTTC
CSARRGQTVSQETQYF
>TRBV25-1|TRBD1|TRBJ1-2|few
TGTGCCAGCATAGGGCCGAGTCCTCGGCAGGGGGCAGGATATGGCTACACCTTC
CASIGPSPRQGAGYGYTF
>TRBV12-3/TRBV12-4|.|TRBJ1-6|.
TGTGCATCAGGTTATAATTCACCCCTCCACTTT
CASGYNSPLHF
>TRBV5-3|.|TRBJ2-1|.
TGTGCCAGCAGCTTCTTAAAGGGACCAACGAGCAATGAGCAGTTCTTC
CASSFLKGPTSNEQFF
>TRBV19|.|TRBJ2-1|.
TGTGCCAGTAGTGTCGAGGCCTACAATGAGCAGTTCTTC
CASSVEAYNEQFF
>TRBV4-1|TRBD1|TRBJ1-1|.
TGCGCCAGCAGGGATTCCGGGACAGGGCCTCGTCGGGGGGCGAACACTGAAGCTTTCTTT
CASRDSGTGPRRGANTEAFF
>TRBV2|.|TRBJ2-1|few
TGTGCCAGCAGAGTAGGGGGGGGGAATGAGCAGTTCTTC
CASRVGGGNEQFF
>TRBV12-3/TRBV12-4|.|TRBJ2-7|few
TGTGCCAGCAGCTCGAGCGAAATAGCCTACGAGCAGTACTTC
CASSSSEIAYEQYF
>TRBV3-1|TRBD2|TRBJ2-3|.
TGTGCCAGCAGCCAAGAATTGACTAGCGGGAACACAGATACGCAGTATTTT
CASSQELTSGNTDTQYF
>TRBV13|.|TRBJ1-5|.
TGTGCCAGCAGCCGCGGGAGGGCGAATCAGCCCCAGCATTTT
CASSRGRANQPQHF
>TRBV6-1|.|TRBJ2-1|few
TGTGCCAGCAGCGATTCGGCGGGACACCAGTTCTTC
CASSDSAGHQFF
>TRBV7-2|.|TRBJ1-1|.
TGTGCCAGCAGGGCACCGGGACACTACACTGAAGCTTTCTTT
CASRAPGHYTEAFF
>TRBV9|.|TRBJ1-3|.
TGTGCCAGCAGCCCCGAGGAGGGTCCAGGAAACACCATATATTTT
CASSPEEGPGNTIYF